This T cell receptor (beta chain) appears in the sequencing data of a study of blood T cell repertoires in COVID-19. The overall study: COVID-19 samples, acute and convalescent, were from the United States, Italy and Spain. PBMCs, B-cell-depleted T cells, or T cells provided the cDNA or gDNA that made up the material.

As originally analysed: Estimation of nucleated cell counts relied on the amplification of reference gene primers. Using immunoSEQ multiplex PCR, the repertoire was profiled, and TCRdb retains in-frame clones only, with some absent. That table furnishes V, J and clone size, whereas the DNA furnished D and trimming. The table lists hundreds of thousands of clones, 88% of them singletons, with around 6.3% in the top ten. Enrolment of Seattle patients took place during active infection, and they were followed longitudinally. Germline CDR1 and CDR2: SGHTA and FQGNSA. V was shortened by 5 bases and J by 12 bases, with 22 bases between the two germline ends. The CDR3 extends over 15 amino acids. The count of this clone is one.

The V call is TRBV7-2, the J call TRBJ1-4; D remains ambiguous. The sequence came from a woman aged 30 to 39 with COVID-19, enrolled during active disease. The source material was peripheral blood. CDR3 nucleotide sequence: TGTGCCAGCAGCGAAAATGGATGGCTAGCCGACCAACTGTTTTTT. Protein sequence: CASSENGWLADQLFF.